Listed here are 10 T cell receptor beta chains from one sample, sequenced in a study of cytomegalovirus exposure and HLA in healthy donors. Produced via immunoSEQ multiplex PCR; TCRdb's table is partial and in-frame only. Of about 130,000 clones listed, around 86% are singletons. Material: PBMCs. The source is a woman aged 18-29 years in good health and CMV-seronegative.

The rearrangement joins TRBV5-1 to TRBJ1-1, with D tentatively TRBD1 (5 bases). The CDR3 consists of 14 residues. V was trimmed by 0 bases and J by 4 bases, leaving 10 bases between them. The germline V gene has CDR1 SGHRS and CDR2 YFSETQ. This CDR3 is CASSLGQGGTEAFF. In DNA, the CDR3 is TGCGCCAGCAGCTTGGGGCAGGGAGGCACTGAAGCTTTCTTT.

J is TRBJ2-3 and V is TRBV9; 9 nucleotides match TRBD2. V gave up 0 bases and J gave up 4 bases; unmatched junction bases: 3. This CDR3 is 15 amino acids long. Per the germline V gene, CDR1 is SGDLS and CDR2 is YYNGEE. This chain's CDR3 is CASSVASGMPDTQYF. For the CDR3, the DNA is TGTGCCAGCAGCGTAGCTAGCGGGATGCCAGATACGCAGTATTTT.

The rearrangement uses TRBV6-1 and TRBJ2-2; D uncertain. V lost 5 bases, J lost 1 base, and 8 bases lay in between. CDR1 and CDR2 from the germline V gene are MNHNS and SASEGT. The CDR3 spans 14 residues. The CDR3 bases are TGTGCCAGCAGTCTATTAAAGAACACCGGGGAGCTGTTTTTT. This translates into CASSLLKNTGELFF.

CDR3 sequence reads: CASSPWTSGHQSSYNEQFF. The CDR3 DNA follows: TGCGCCAGCAGCCCTTGGACTAGCGGGCACCAGAGCTCCTACAATGAGCAGTTCTTC. The chain couples TRBV5-1 to TRBJ2-1; 11 positions match TRBD2. The CDR3 contains 19 residues. Germline CDR1 SGHRS, CDR2 YFSETQ. Trimming took 4 bases from V and 0 from J; bases not matched to a gene: 12. Drawing the rest from reference TRBV5-1 and TRBJ2-1, the complete variable domain is KAGVTQTPRYLIKTRGQQVTLSCSPISGHRSVSWYQQTPGQGLQFLFEYFSETQRNKGNFPGRFSGRQFSNSRSEMNVSTLELGDSALYLCASSPWTSGHQSSYNEQFFGPGTRLTVL.

Only one count was recorded for this clone. The V and J genes are TRBV6-1 and TRBJ2-2; D is possibly TRBD2 (6 bases). The CDR3 extends over 13 amino acids. Per the germline V gene, CDR1 is MNHNS and CDR2 is SASEGT. Trimming left V 3 bases short and J 5 bases short, with 7 bases between. The CDR3 loop reads CASSDRETGELFF. CDR3 bases: TGTGCCAGCAGTGATCGGGAGACCGGGGAGCTGTTTTTT.

The chain couples TRBV11-3 to TRBJ2-7, with 10 bases aligning to TRBD1. Germline values: CDR1 SGHNT, CDR2 YENEEA. The junction had 7 bases not matched to a gene; V was cut back by 5 bases and J by 3 bases. The CDR3 loop spans 15 amino acids. This CDR3 is CASSLDRGRFYEQYF. CDR3 DNA: TGTGCCAGCAGCCTTGACAGGGGGCGCTTCTACGAGCAGTACTTC.

This clone has only one observation. This chain links TRBV7-2 with TRBJ2-3; TRBD2 agrees at 8 bases. This CDR3 is 16 amino acids long. V lost 5 bases to trimming and J lost 5 bases; unmatched junction nucleotides: 12. Germline V gene data show CDR1 as SGHTA and CDR2 as FQGNSA. This chain's CDR3 is CASSVPGLDFLDTQYF. The CDR3 nucleotides are TGTGCCAGCAGCGTTCCGGGACTAGACTTTTTAGATACGCAGTATTTT.

The rearrangement uses TRBV7-9 and TRBJ1-1; 12 bases are a match to TRBD1. CDR1 SEHNR and CDR2 FQNEAQ come from the germline V gene (reference sequence). This CDR3 contains 18 residues. V was clipped by 5 bases and J by 4 bases; unmatched bases: 14. CDR3 sequence: CASSNLLARDRGLTEAFF. In nucleotides, the CDR3 is TGTGCCAGCAGCAACTTACTTGCCCGGGACAGGGGGCTCACTGAAGCTTTCTTT.

This chain uses TRBV19 with TRBJ1-5, with D perhaps TRBD1 (6 bases). V was trimmed by 3 bases and J by 6 bases, leaving 9 bases between them. Germline V gene lookup returns CDR1 LNHDA and CDR2 SQIVND (reference sequence). This CDR3 has 13 amino acids. For the CDR3, the DNA is TGTGCCAGTAGTATGCGGGGGCTTCAGCCCCAGCATTTT. Protein: CASSMRGLQPQHF.

CDR3 region: CASSPRAGNGANVLTF. CDR3 bases: TGTGCCAGCAGCCCCAGAGCAGGGAATGGGGCCAACGTCCTGACTTTC. The chain employs TRBV11-2 and TRBJ2-6; TRBD1 might be the D (5 bases). Germline V gives CDR1 SGHAT, CDR2 FQNNGV. The V end lost 5 bases, the J end lost 3 bases, and 14 bases lay between the germline ends. There are 16 residues in the CDR3.